A single sample gave rise to the 23 T cell receptor beta chains below, sequenced in a study of CD8 T cells in Susac syndrome. With random hexamers, reverse transcription was performed on roughly 0.5 to 1 ug of RNA. In TCRdb, the immunoSEQ multiplex PCR reads were re-called with MiXCR into one record per CDR3 protein. The sample includes 40,000 to 55,000 distinct CDR3 sequences, about 92% of them seen just once. The material sequenced was CD8+ T cells from PBMCs. These receptors were collected from a human donor with multiple sclerosis.

CDR3 nucleotide sequence: TGTGCCAGCAAGGGGAACAGGCCCCGTGGGCAGTTCTTC. Translated, it gives CASKGNRPRGQFF. The chain uses TRBV7-9 and TRBJ2-1, with a possible D match to TRBD1 (5 bases). The CDR3 consists of 13 residues. Trimming stripped 7 bases from V and 12 bases from J, with 19 bases between. In germline, CDR1 is SEHNR, CDR2 FQNEAQ (reference sequence).

The V gene is TRBV15, the J gene TRBJ2-1; TRBD2 aligns across 9 bases. There are 17 residues in the CDR3. CDR1 is LNHNV and CDR2 is YYDKDF in the germline V gene (reference sequence). Germline trimming cut 4 bases from V and 6 bases from J; bases unmatched to any gene: 13. The CDR3 nucleotides read TGTGCCACCAGCACTTCTAGTAGCGGGGGAATAGGCAATGAGCAGTTCTTC. This translates into CATSTSSSGGIGNEQFF.

This sequence joins TRBV24-1 and TRBJ2-5; D is possibly TRBD1 or TRBD2 (6 bases each). This CDR3 is built from 15 residues. Trimming shortened V by 1 base and J by 5 bases, and 13 bases separated the two germline ends. CDR1 is KGHDR, CDR2 SFDVKD, per germline. The CDR3 nucleotides read TGTGCCACCAGTGATTTCGGGGGCCTCACTGAGACCCAGTACTTC. As protein: CATSDFGGLTETQYF.

This chain uses TRBV28 with TRBJ1-6; D gene uncertain. The length of the CDR3 is 15 residues. V gave up 3 bases and J gave up 10 bases, with 16 bases separating them. The germline gives CDR1 MDHEN, CDR2 SYDVKM. In DNA, the CDR3 is TGTGCCAGCAGTTTGGGCCTCGCTGCCAGGTCACCCCTCCACTTT. This translates into CASSLGLAARSPLHF.

The V gene is TRBV12-3 or TRBV12-4, the J gene TRBJ2-1; D not resolved. Trimming cost V 10 bases and J 5 bases, with 12 bases left between them. This CDR3 has 12 residues. The CDR3 region has the DNA TGTGCCACTAAAGTTGCTGACAATGAGCAGTTCTTC. As protein: CATKVADNEQFF.

The J gene is TRBJ2-1, the V gene TRBV29-1; D remains unclear. CDR1 is SQVTM and CDR2 is ANQGSEA in the germline V gene. The CDR3 runs 11 residues. V lost 4 bases and J lost 9, with 10 bases in between. The CDR3 protein is CSVALGSEQFF. The CDR3 nucleotides are TGCAGCGTTGCCTTGGGTAGTGAGCAGTTCTTC.

The J gene is TRBJ2-1, the V gene TRBV15; D remains unclear. The germline V and J ends were trimmed by 0 bases and 6 bases, with 12 bases remaining between them. Per germline, CDR1 LNHNV and CDR2 YYDKDF (reference sequence). The CDR3 consists of 15 residues. The CDR3: CATSRDLGLANEQFF. CDR3 DNA sequence: TGTGCCACCAGCAGAGATCTAGGTCTTGCCAATGAGCAGTTCTTC.

This chain joins TRBV28 and TRBJ2-7; D unresolved. CDR1 is MDHEN, CDR2 SYDVKM, per germline. The ends were cut back, 4 bases at V and 2 bases at J, with 9 bases in the middle. The CDR3 spans 13 residues. This CDR3 reads CASSWGNPYEQYF. The CDR3 DNA reads as TGTGCCAGCAGTTGGGGTAATCCCTACGAGCAGTACTTC.

This rearrangement joins TRBV13 to TRBJ2-4; no reliable D call. V shed 5 bases and J shed 0 bases, with 8 bases lying between them. There are 14 residues in the CDR3. The germline CDR1 and CDR2 sequences are PRHDT and FYEKMQ (reference sequence). DNA for the CDR3: TGTGCCAGCAGCCCCGCCCTAGCCAAAAACATTCAGTACTTC. This gives the protein CASSPALAKNIQYF.

The J gene is TRBJ2-7, the V gene TRBV4-1, with unresolved D. Germline V gene data show CDR1 as MGHRA and CDR2 as YSYEKL. The CDR3 spans 13 residues. The V and J ends lost 1 base and 3 bases respectively, with 7 bases between them. The DNA of the CDR3 is TGCGCCAGCAGCCAAGCGTTCGGCTACGAGCAGTACTTC. Translating it yields CASSQAFGYEQYF.

A single count supports this clonotype. The rearrangement joins TRBV30 to TRBJ1-6, with D possibly TRBD1 on 5 matching bases. The CDR3 is made up of 19 amino acids. Trimming removed 3 bases at V and 7 bases at J, with 28 bases between. Germline lookup yields CDR1 GTSNPN and CDR2 SVGIG (reference sequence). The CDR3 bases are TGTGCCTGGAGGGATCTCCGGGACCACCATTTAATTTGGAATTCACCCCTCCACTTT. Protein product: CAWRDLRDHHLIWNSPLHF. The full variable domain, in which reference TRBV30 and TRBJ1-6 provide the parts outside the CDR3, is SQTIHQWPATLVQPVGSPLSLECTVEGTSNPNLYWYRQAAGRGLQLLFYSVGIGQISSEVPQNLSASRPQDRQFILSSKKLLLSDSGFYLCAWRDLRDHHLIWNSPLHFGNGTRLTVT.

This chain joins TRBV14 and TRBJ2-5, with D unclear. V lost 0 bases and J lost 2, with 4 bases in between. The germline gives CDR1 SGHDN, CDR2 FVKESK. The CDR3 runs to 13 residues. CDR3 DNA: TGTGCCAGCAGCCAAGAACCGCAAGAGACCCAGTACTTC. This gives the protein CASSQEPQETQYF.

This chain uses TRBV4-3 with TRBJ2-3; D is unclear. Trimming took 2 bases from V and 0 from J, leaving 12 bases between them. CDR3 size: 16 residues. Germline V CDR1 and CDR2: LGHNA, YSLEER. The CDR3 DNA reads TGCGCCAGCAGCCAAAGGGTGTCTCTTAGCACAGATACGCAGTATTTT. Its translation is CASSQRVSLSTDTQYF.

The V and J genes are TRBV6-2 or TRBV6-3 and TRBJ2-7; the match to TRBD1 covers 8 bases. The CDR3 extends over 12 amino acids. The V segment lost 8 bases and the J segment 5 bases; nucleotides outside the gene matches: 5. Germline lookup yields CDR1 MNHEY and CDR2 SVGEGT. The CDR3 sequence: CASLRTGHEQYF. CDR3 sequence (DNA): TGTGCCAGCCTAAGGACAGGGCACGAGCAGTACTTC.

The chain uses TRBV7-9 and TRBJ2-1; either TRBD1 or TRBD2 may fit D (5 bases each). Germline values: CDR1 SEHNR, CDR2 FQNEAQ (reference sequence). This CDR3 region has 11 residues. V lost 5 bases, J lost 10 bases, and 9 bases lay in between. The CDR3 here is CASSRGVEQFF. The DNA of the CDR3 is TGTGCCAGCAGCAGAGGGGTGGAGCAGTTCTTC.

The rearrangement links TRBV7-8 to TRBJ2-1; tentatively, D is TRBD1 (6 bases). Germline V gene lookup returns CDR1 SGHVS and CDR2 FQNEAQ. The CDR3 spans 17 residues. V dropped 4 bases and J dropped 1 base, with 17 bases sitting between them. The CDR3 is CASSSQGHRASYNEQFF. The DNA of the CDR3 is TGTGCCAGCAGCTCCCAGGGACATAGGGCATCCTACAATGAGCAGTTCTTC. Full variable domain (rest looked up from reference TRBV7-8 and TRBJ2-1): GAGVSQSPRYKVAKRGQDVALRCDPISGHVSLFWYQQALGQGPEFLTYFQNEAQLDKSGLPSDRFFAERPEGSVSTLKIQRTQQEDSAVYLCASSSQGHRASYNEQFFGPGTRLTVL.

V gene TRBV27 combines with J gene TRBJ2-1, with D unresolved. This CDR3 is built from 15 residues. V lost 0 bases, J lost 6 bases, and 12 bases lay in between. Per the germline V gene, CDR1 is MNHEY and CDR2 is SMNVEV (reference sequence). The CDR3 reads CASSLSAQRGNEQFF. CDR3 coding DNA: TGTGCCAGCAGTTTATCGGCCCAGCGCGGCAATGAGCAGTTCTTC.

The chain links TRBV2 to TRBJ1-1; D gene unclear. The V end was cut by 8 bases, the J end by 5 bases, with 3 bases between. The CDR3 contains 9 residues. In germline, CDR1 is SNHLY, CDR2 FYNNEI. The CDR3 reads CASGTEAFF. The CDR3 coding sequence is TGTGCCAGCGGGACTGAAGCTTTCTTT.

This rearrangement joins TRBV9 to TRBJ1-6, with no clear D. CDR3 length: 16 residues. The V gene's germline CDR1 is SGDLS and CDR2 YYNGEE. Trimming took 0 bases from V and 7 from J, leaving 14 bases between them. The CDR3 DNA is TGTGCCAGCAGCGTAGAGATAGGACTCCTAAATTCACCCCTCCACTTT. Translating it yields CASSVEIGLLNSPLHF.

The chain recombines TRBV4-3 with TRBJ2-5; 9 nucleotides agree with TRBD1. The CDR3 has 16 residues. Germline V CDR1 and CDR2: LGHNA, YSLEER. V was pared by 0 bases and J by 5 bases, with 7 bases of the junction left unmatched. The DNA of the CDR3 is TGCGCCAGCAGCCAAGATACGGGACAGGGATGGGAGACCCAGTACTTC. Protein product: CASSQDTGQGWETQYF.

This clonotype has just one count. The rearrangement links TRBV5-4 to TRBJ2-1; D gene uncertain. The V end lost 4 bases, the J end lost 2 bases, and 13 bases lay between the germline ends. The CDR3 loop spans 15 amino acids. Per the germline V gene, CDR1 is SGHNT and CDR2 is YYREEE (reference sequence). The CDR3 loop reads CASSPAQNPYNEQFF. CDR3 coding DNA: TGTGCCAGCAGCCCTGCCCAGAACCCCTACAATGAGCAGTTCTTC.

The CDR3 DNA reads TGTGCCAGCAGCTTAGGGGAGTTCGGAGAGCAGTTCTTC. It specifies CASSLGEFGEQFF. V usage is TRBV7-9 and J usage is TRBJ2-1; tentatively, D is TRBD2 (5 bases). The length of the CDR3 is 13 residues. Germline V lookup: CDR1 SEHNR, CDR2 FQNEAQ (reference sequence). Trimming cost V 1 base and J 10 bases, with 11 bases left between them.

The rearrangement uses TRBV5-6 and TRBJ2-2, with D hard to call. From germline, CDR1 is SGHDT and CDR2 YYEEEE. V lost 0 bases and J 3 bases, leaving 6 bases between the germline ends. The CDR3 runs 14 residues. The CDR3 nucleotides read TGTGCCAGCAGCTTGGGGAGTTACACCGGGGAGCTGTTTTTT. Amino acid sequence: CASSLGSYTGELFF.